This record covers a single T cell receptor beta chain. These data belong to a study of T-cell memory formation after mild COVID-19. One entry per CDR3 protein, called by TCRdb with MiXCR from the 5' RACE reads. The sample records almost 350,000 distinct CDR3 sequences, about 20% being singletons. This clonotype was sampled from a man aged 18 to 30 who had mild COVID-19 (a few samples of this study predate the infection). Cell type and time point are not known. The material sequenced was PBMCs or a T cell subset sorted from them (not recorded which).

The CDR3 nucleotides read TGTGCCAGCAGGGGACAGGGGGTTGCGCCCCTCCACTTT. Amino acid sequence: CASRGQGVAPLHF. The chain couples TRBV6-5 to TRBJ1-6, with TRBD1 matching over 11 bases. Trimming took 6 bases from V and 13 from J; bases not matched to a gene: 5. The germline CDR1 and CDR2 sequences are MNHEY and SVGAGI. This CDR3 is 13 amino acids long.